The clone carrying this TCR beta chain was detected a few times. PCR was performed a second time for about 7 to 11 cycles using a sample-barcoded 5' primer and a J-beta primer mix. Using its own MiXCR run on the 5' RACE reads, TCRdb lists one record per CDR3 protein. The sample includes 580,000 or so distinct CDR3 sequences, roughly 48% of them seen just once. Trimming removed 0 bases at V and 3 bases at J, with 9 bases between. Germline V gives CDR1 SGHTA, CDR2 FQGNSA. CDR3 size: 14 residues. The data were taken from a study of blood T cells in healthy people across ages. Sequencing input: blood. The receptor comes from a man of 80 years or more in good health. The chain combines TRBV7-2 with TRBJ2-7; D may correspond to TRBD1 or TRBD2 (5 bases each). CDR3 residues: CASSLALGVYEQYF. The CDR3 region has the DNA TGTGCCAGCAGCTTAGCGTTGGGGGTCTACGAGCAGTACTTC.